This T cell receptor beta chain was observed in a study of somatic mutations in cytotoxic T cells in rheumatoid arthritis. Across the whole study: Peripheral blood samples of approximately 30 ml EDTA were taken from patients directly after diagnosis and before treatment.

With respect to this clone: As yet, its antigen is unknown.

Trimming stripped 2 bases from V and 3 bases from J, with 14 bases between. The germline CDR1 and CDR2 sequences are LNHDA and SQIVND (reference sequence). CDR3 size: 16 residues. Study conclusions and caveats: The top CD8+ clone topped 20% of CD8+ cells in about an eighth of the 65 patients.

Only in-frame clones appear in the TCRdb table, and some are missing; sequencing was by immunoSEQ multiplex PCR. The table has 13,000 to 15,000 clones, roughly 72% seen once. This sequence joins TRBV19 and TRBJ1-5; D remains ambiguous. This clonotype was obtained from an adult with rheumatoid arthritis. Sequenced input: CD8+ T cells sorted from blood. The CDR3 DNA follows: TGTGCCAGTAGTATAAGAGAACTCCAGCACAATCAGCCCCAGCATTTT. Its protein is CASSIRELQHNQPQHF.